These 18 T cell receptor beta chains were all obtained from the same sample, sequenced in a study of T cell responses to AZD1222 COVID-19 vaccine. TCRdb's table, derived via immunoSEQ multiplex PCR, lists solely in-frame clones and lacks some. In the table there are about 120,000 clones, 85% to 90% of which are singletons. The sample was peripheral blood, taken on day 0 of AZD1222 vaccination. The receptor set was obtained from an adult in good health.

This sequence joins TRBV9 and TRBJ1-5; D remains ambiguous. The CDR3 totals 15 residues. Germline V CDR1 and CDR2: SGDLS, YYNGEE. Deletions cut 4 bases from V and 7 bases from J, with 18 bases between. The CDR3 is CASSISAGSGQPQHF. The CDR3 nucleotides are TGTGCCAGCAGCATCTCGGCCGGGTCGGGGCAGCCCCAGCATTTT. The variable domain in full, completed from reference TRBV9 and TRBJ1-5, reads DSGVTQTPKHLITATGQRVTLRCSPRSGDLSVYWYQQSLDQGLQFLIQYYNGEERAKGNILERFSAQQFPDLHSELNLSSLELGDSALYFCASSISAGSGQPQHFGDGTRLSIL.

The rearrangement joins TRBV2 to TRBJ2-2; D remains unclear. The germline V gene has CDR1 SNHLY and CDR2 FYNNEI. V was trimmed by 4 bases and J by 3 bases, leaving 9 bases between them. The CDR3 contains 14 residues. The CDR3 protein is CASSGGAYTGELFF. DNA for the CDR3: TGTGCCAGCAGTGGTGGCGCCTACACCGGGGAGCTGTTTTTT.

This CDR3 is CASSLGLFYGYTF. DNA of the CDR3: TGCGCCAGCTCACTCGGCCTTTTTTATGGCTACACCTTC. The chain has TRBV5-1 and TRBJ1-2; no clear D gene. Germline loops: CDR1 SGHRS, CDR2 YFSETQ. This CDR3 spans 13 amino acids. V lost 7 bases, J lost 5 bases, and 15 bases lay in between.

V is TRBV27 and J is TRBJ1-2; weak D call: TRBD1 (5 bases). The CDR3 is 13 amino acids. Looked up from germline, CDR1 is MNHEY and CDR2 is SMNVEV (reference sequence). V was shortened by 5 bases and J by 8 bases, with 15 bases between the two germline ends. CDR3 region: CASSPRDGLGYTF. CDR3 in DNA: TGTGCCAGCAGTCCCAGGGACGGACTGGGCTACACCTTC.

The CDR3 here is CASSSTHRGTIYF. DNA of the CDR3: TGTGCCAGCAGTTCTACCCACAGGGGCACCATATATTTT. V is TRBV28 and J is TRBJ1-3; TRBD1 matches at 7 bases. Germline values: CDR1 MDHEN, CDR2 SYDVKM. CDR3 length equals 13 residues. Trimming removed 4 bases from V and 9 bases from J; junction bases left unmatched: 6. Drawing the rest from reference TRBV28 and TRBJ1-3, the complete variable domain is DVKVTQSSRYLVKRTGEKVFLECVQDMDHENMFWYRQDPGLGLRLIYFSYDVKMKEKGDIPEGYSVSREKKERFSLILESASTNQTSMYLCASSSTHRGTIYFGEGSWLTVV.

The chain carries TRBV18 and TRBJ2-1; TRBD1 agrees at 7 bases. Per germline, CDR1 KGHSH and CDR2 LQKENI. Trimming at V came to 3 bases and at J to 0 bases, leaving 2 bases not matched to a gene. The CDR3 has 15 residues. The CDR3 region has the DNA TGTGCCAGCTCACCCTCAGGGGGCTCCTACAATGAGCAGTTCTTC. Residues: CASSPSGGSYNEQFF.

V usage is TRBV19 and J usage is TRBJ1-2; tentative D call: TRBD1 (5 bases). The CDR3 covers 14 residues. V lost 3 bases and J 4 bases, leaving 12 bases between the germline ends. CDR1 and CDR2 (germline): LNHDA, SQIVND (reference sequence). CDR3 sequence reads: CASSIGWGPYGYTF. Written as DNA, the CDR3 is TGTGCCAGTAGTATCGGCTGGGGCCCCTATGGCTACACCTTC.

The chain has TRBV20-1 and TRBJ2-1; D is uncertain. Trimming removed 3 bases at V and 0 bases at J, with 15 bases between. This CDR3 has 16 residues. CDR1 DFQATT and CDR2 SNEGSKA come from the germline V gene (reference sequence). The CDR3 loop is CSASPQAEYSYNEQFF. CDR3 nucleotide sequence: TGCAGTGCTAGTCCCCAAGCCGAATACTCCTACAATGAGCAGTTCTTC.

The genes are TRBV19 and TRBJ2-3; the match to TRBD2 covers 10 bases. The V gene end was trimmed by 4 bases and the J gene end by 6 bases; junction bases not matched to a gene: 7. The germline CDR1 and CDR2 sequences are LNHDA and SQIVND (reference sequence). The CDR3 consists of 15 residues. CDR3 region: CASSKASGSRDTQYF. Here the CDR3 DNA reads TGTGCCAGTAGTAAAGCTAGCGGGAGTAGGGATACGCAGTATTTT.

In its sample, this clone was seen once. V and J are TRBV7-2 and TRBJ2-5, with D possibly being TRBD2 (7 bases). The germline V and J ends were trimmed by 1 base and 4 bases, with 13 bases remaining between them. The CDR3 sequence is 15 residues long. Germline CDR1 is SGHTA and CDR2 is FQGNSA. CDR3 sequence reads: CASSLGGGLGETQYF. Here the CDR3 DNA reads TGTGCCAGCAGCTTAGGGGGGGGCCTCGGAGAGACCCAGTACTTC.

V gene TRBV11-2 combines with J gene TRBJ2-1, with TRBD2 identical over 8 bases. With 11 bases clipped from V and 2 bases from J, the junction kept 5 bases outside the gene matches. The CDR3 totals 13 residues. CDR1 SGHAT and CDR2 FQNNGV come from the germline V gene. Written as DNA, the CDR3 is TGTGCCCTTCGGGAGGGCGCCTACAATGAGCAGTTCTTC. Amino acids: CALREGAYNEQFF.

The chain employs TRBV2 and TRBJ2-5; the match to TRBD2 covers 8 bases. Germline lookup yields CDR1 SNHLY and CDR2 FYNNEI. J gave up 3 bases and V 7 bases, and 7 bases lay outside the gene matches. The CDR3 has 14 amino acids. The CDR3 loop reads CASTKTSAEETQYF. CDR3 nucleotides: TGTGCCAGCACCAAGACTAGCGCAGAAGAGACCCAGTACTTC.

As DNA, the CDR3 is TGTGCCAGCGTTCTCATCGTGGGGACAGGGTATCTCTATGGCTACACCTTC. It codes for CASVLIVGTGYLYGYTF. The chain employs TRBV7-9 and TRBJ1-2; 9 nucleotides agree with TRBD1. The CDR3 spans 17 residues. Trimming took 8 bases from V and 4 from J; bases not matched to a gene: 17. Per germline, CDR1 SEHNR and CDR2 FQNEAQ (reference sequence).

This chain connects TRBV5-1 to TRBJ1-5; D is ambiguous. The CDR3 sequence is 14 residues long. CDR1 and CDR2 (germline): SGHRS, YFSETQ. Trimming left V 0 bases short and J 7 bases short, with 11 bases between. The CDR3 here is CASSLASHGQPQHF. The CDR3 bases are TGCGCCAGCAGCTTGGCCTCTCATGGACAGCCCCAGCATTTT.

The chain links TRBV3-1 (or the pseudogene TRBV3-2) to TRBJ1-1; D not resolved. Germline V CDR1 and CDR2: LGHDT, YNNKEL (reference sequence). Trimming left V 10 bases short and J 7 bases short, with 13 bases between. The CDR3 is made up of 11 amino acids. Here the CDR3 reads CATGNTYEAFF. CDR3 nucleotide sequence: TGTGCCACGGGTAATACCTATGAAGCTTTCTTT.

The V call is TRBV15, the J call TRBJ1-3; no reliable D call. Germline V gives CDR1 LNHNV, CDR2 YYDKDF (reference sequence). CDR3 length: 14 residues. V lost 0 bases and J 4 bases, leaving 7 bases between the germline ends. The CDR3 DNA reads TGTGCCACCAGCAGAGATCGTCCAGGAAACACCATATATTTT. Protein sequence: CATSRDRPGNTIYF.

The CDR3 region is CASSSGQGEGYTF. For the CDR3, the DNA is TGTGCCAGCAGTAGCGGACAGGGGGAAGGCTACACCTTC. The rearrangement uses TRBV2 and TRBJ1-2; 10 positions agree with TRBD1. Per the germline V gene, CDR1 is SNHLY and CDR2 is FYNNEI. The CDR3 totals 13 residues. Germline trimming cut 5 bases from V and 8 bases from J; bases unmatched to any gene: 5.

The V call is TRBV5-1, the J call TRBJ1-3, with TRBD1 matching 11 bases. This CDR3 contains 18 residues. Germline lookup yields CDR1 SGHRS and CDR2 YFSETQ. The V segment lost 4 bases and the J segment 0 bases; nucleotides outside the gene matches: 9. For the CDR3, the DNA is TGCGCCAGCAGCCTCCTCGCCGGGACAGGGGGCTCTGGAAACACCATATATTTT. Translation: CASSLLAGTGGSGNTIYF. Looking up the rest from reference TRBV5-1 and TRBJ1-3 gives the full variable domain: KAGVTQTPRYLIKTRGQQVTLSCSPISGHRSVSWYQQTPGQGLQFLFEYFSETQRNKGNFPGRFSGRQFSNSRSEMNVSTLELGDSALYLCASSLLAGTGGSGNTIYFGEGSWLTVV.